Here is one TCR beta chain with its context. V shed 5 bases, J shed 1 base, and the junction held 2 bases outside the gene matches. There are 13 residues in the CDR3. Per the germline V gene, CDR1 is SGHRS and CDR2 is YFSETQ. This sample was taken from a study of blood T cell repertoires in COVID-19. The protocol was immunoSEQ multiplex PCR, while the TCRdb copy is restricted to in-frame clones and leaves out a portion. Counted here are approximately 160,000 clones, around 83% occurring once; the ten biggest clones make up approximately 7%. The sample taken for sequencing was peripheral blood. The clonotype was recovered from a man aged 50 to 59 with active or convalescent COVID-19. The chain recombines TRBV5-1 with TRBJ1-1; TRBD1 agrees at 7 bases. In DNA, the CDR3 is TGCGCCAGCAGGGACAGGCGGAACACTGAAGCTTTCTTT. It encodes CASRDRRNTEAFF.